This TCR beta chain derives from a study of T cell responses to AZD1222 COVID-19 vaccine. The study's findings and limits: Compared with day 0, the breadth and depth of the Spike-specific TCR repertoire rose significantly after two doses of AZD1222. CD4 TCRs linked to vaccination spanned spike, dominating at 160-218 and 743-854.

The method was immunoSEQ multiplex PCR; TCRdb's version includes in-frame clones alone and lacks a portion of them. There are roughly 150,000 clones in the sample; about 90% occur only once, and about 9.8% lies in the top ten. This CDR3 is 14 amino acids long. V gave up 4 bases and J gave up 6 bases; unmatched junction bases: 8. Germline CDR1 and CDR2: LNHDA and SQIVND (reference sequence). Regarding this clone: The antigen is undetermined.

This sample comprised peripheral blood, obtained 28 days after the second AZD1222 dose. This chain links TRBV19 with TRBJ1-2; 7 bases align to TRBD1. The sequence derives from an adult who received the AZD1222 COVID-19 vaccine. The CDR3 spells CASSTGQSTDGYTF. The CDR3 DNA reads as TGTGCCAGTAGTACGGGACAGAGCACGGATGGCTACACCTTC.